The 23 T cell receptor beta chains below come from one sample, sequenced in a study of T cells in Graves' hyperthyroidism and ophthalmopathy. Amplification of TCR beta CDR3 regions used RNA as the template. The HTBI primer set served for first-round RT-PCR of the TCR CDR3. TCRdb re-derived calls from the multiplex PCR reads in MiXCR, one entry per CDR3 protein. Of almost 600,000 distinct CDR3 sequences listed, approximately 15% are singletons. The sequenced sample was blood. Receptor source: a woman aged 30 to 39 with Graves' hyperthyroidism that later progressed to Graves' ophthalmopathy.

Regarding this clonotype: Sequence at one end of the junction differs from germline and may be a read error. The rearrangement uses TRBV20-1 and TRBJ2-7; the match to TRBD1 covers 7 bases. The germline V gene encodes CDR1 DFQATT and CDR2 SNEGSKA (reference sequence). This CDR3 spans 14 amino acids. The DNA for the CDR3 is TGCAGTGCTAGCGAAAGGGGGCCCTCCGACGAGCAGTACTTC. This encodes CSASERGPSDEQYF.

The chain has TRBV27 and TRBJ2-1; possibly TRBD1 or TRBD2 for D (5 bases each). Germline V lookup: CDR1 MNHEY, CDR2 SMNVEV (reference sequence). V lost 8 bases, J lost 12 bases, and 17 bases lay in between. The CDR3 totals 12 residues. Here the CDR3 DNA reads TGTGCCAGCGGGGCCGCACAGAGGGCGCAGTTCTTC. This codes for CASGAAQRAQFF.

This clonotype has a count of ten or more. The chain combines TRBV3-1 with TRBJ1-2, with a possible D match to TRBD1 (5 bases). This CDR3 is built from 14 residues. V was trimmed by 0 bases and J by 3 bases, leaving 8 bases between them. CDR1 and CDR2 from the germline V gene are LGHDT and YNNKEL (reference sequence). CDR3 residues: CASSQDGAYYGYTF. The CDR3 nucleotides are TGTGCCAGCAGCCAAGACGGGGCTTACTATGGCTACACCTTC. The full variable domain, with the rest looked up from reference TRBV3-1 and TRBJ1-2, is DTAVSQTPKYLVTQMGNDKSIKCEQNLGHDTMYWYKQDSKKFLKIMFSYNNKELIINETVPNRFSPKSPDKAHLNLHINSLELGDSAVYFCASSQDGAYYGYTFGSGTRLTVV.

Many counts were recorded for this clonotype. The rearrangement links TRBV11-2 to TRBJ2-1; D is perhaps TRBD2 (5 bases). Germline V gene lookup returns CDR1 SGHAT and CDR2 FQNNGV. The CDR3 sequence is 15 residues long. Deletions cut 0 bases from V and 0 bases from J, with 6 bases between. This CDR3 is CASSLDAGSYNEQFF. CDR3 coding DNA: TGTGCCAGCAGCTTAGATGCGGGCTCCTACAATGAGCAGTTCTTC.

This clonotype was seen at least ten times. This sequence joins TRBV7-9 and TRBJ2-7; D possibly uses TRBD1 or TRBD2 (5 bases each). Germline CDR1 is SEHNR and CDR2 is FQNEAQ (reference sequence). V was pared by 6 bases and J by 6 bases, with 21 bases between. The CDR3 runs 15 residues. The CDR3 sequence: CASSPPPGSQGEQYF. For the CDR3, the DNA is TGTGCCAGCAGTCCTCCTCCGGGGTCGCAGGGCGAGCAGTACTTC.

Many counts were recorded for this clonotype. The gene calls are TRBV7-9 and TRBJ1-2; TRBD1 matches at 9 bases. There are 13 residues in the CDR3. V trimming: 4 bases; J trimming: 13 bases; junction bases outside the gene matches: 10. From germline, CDR1 is SEHNR and CDR2 FQNEAQ (reference sequence). CDR3 loop: CASSSTGQGITTF. The CDR3 DNA is TGTGCCAGCAGCTCTACGGGACAGGGAATCACCACCTTC.

There are many counts of this clonotype. The chain combines TRBV10-3 with TRBJ1-1; D remains ambiguous. CDR3 length equals 12 residues. The V end was cut by 11 bases, the J end by 3 bases, with 13 bases between. Germline CDR1 is ENHRY and CDR2 is SYGVKD. The CDR3 DNA sequence: TGTGCCGTGCGCGGTGTGGACACTGAAGCTTTCTTT. As protein: CAVRGVDTEAFF.

This clonotype was detected ten times or more. The rearrangement uses TRBV20-1 and TRBJ2-5; D is unclear. V was pared by 4 bases and J by 0 bases, with 9 bases between. The CDR3 is made up of 13 amino acids. Germline CDR1 and CDR2: DFQATT and SNEGSKA (reference sequence). CDR3 sequence reads: CSATDPNQETQYF. The CDR3 DNA reads as TGCAGTGCTACGGACCCAAACCAAGAGACCCAGTACTTC.

In its sample, this clonotype was seen many times. The rearrangement joins TRBV2 to TRBJ1-1; D is ambiguous. In germline, CDR1 is SNHLY, CDR2 FYNNEI. This CDR3 region has 14 residues. Trimming left V 5 bases short and J 11 bases short, with 21 bases between. The DNA for the CDR3 is TGTGCCAGCAGTCTCGATTTGGGTGGGGTGGTGGCTTTCTTT. Translated, it gives CASSLDLGGVVAFF. The full variable domain, completed using reference TRBV2 and TRBJ1-1, is EPEVTQTPSHQVTQMGQEVILRCVPISNHLYFYWYRQILGQKVEFLVSFYNNEISEKSEIFDDQFSVERPDGSNFTLKIRSTKLEDSAMYFCASSLDLGGVVAFFGQGTRLTVV.

The chain combines TRBV6-2 or TRBV6-3 with TRBJ1-5; 7 bases align to TRBD1. CDR1 and CDR2 (germline): MNHEY, SVGEGT. The CDR3 is 18 amino acids. The V gene end was trimmed by 11 bases and the J gene end by 7 bases; junction bases not matched to a gene: 26. CDR3 amino acids: CASQQRPRGQYVSQPQHF. The CDR3, as DNA: TGTGCCTCCCAGCAGCGCCCTAGGGGACAGTACGTATCCCAGCCCCAGCATTTT.

The chain carries TRBV25-1 and TRBJ1-5; D gene uncertain. Germline CDR1 reads MGHDK; CDR2 reads SYGVNS. The CDR3 spans 13 residues. V lost 3 bases and J lost 3, with 6 bases in between. CDR3 sequence reads: CASSDRDNQPQHF. The CDR3 DNA reads as TGTGCCAGCAGTGATAGGGACAATCAGCCCCAGCATTTT.

This clonotype came up many times. The CDR3 spells CASSISGGSPYNEQFF. As DNA, the CDR3 is TGTGCCAGTAGTATATCCGGGGGCTCACCATACAATGAGCAGTTCTTC. The rearrangement joins TRBV19 to TRBJ2-1, with D possibly called TRBD1 or TRBD2 (6 bases each). Trimming shortened V by 2 bases and J by 4 bases, and 15 bases separated the two germline ends. CDR3 length: 16 amino acids. CDR1 is LNHDA and CDR2 is SQIVND in the germline V gene (reference sequence).

This clonotype occurred many times. CDR3 sequence (DNA): TGTGCCAGCAGTTCCACGATCCTAGCGGGTAGTACCGCTTACGAGCAGTACTTC. Its translation is CASSSTILAGSTAYEQYF. This chain uses TRBV27 with TRBJ2-7, with 8 bases lining up with TRBD2. Germline values: CDR1 MNHEY, CDR2 SMNVEV (reference sequence). The CDR3 covers 18 residues. Trimming cost V 4 bases and J 4 bases; bases outside gene matches: 18.

This clonotype was picked up many times. CDR3 bases: TGTGCCAGCAGCTCCGGTTCGGTTGAGCAGTTCTTC. It encodes CASSSGSVEQFF. The chain combines TRBV11-3 with TRBJ2-1; D uncertain. Germline assignment: CDR1 SGHNT and CDR2 YENEEA. The CDR3 consists of 12 residues. Deletions cut 4 bases from V and 9 bases from J, with 10 bases between.

This clonotype was recorded at least ten times. The chain couples TRBV19 to TRBJ2-1; no definite D call. Germline CDR1 LNHDA, CDR2 SQIVND (reference sequence). Trimming removed 1 base from V and 0 bases from J, with 7 bases in between. The CDR3 runs to 15 residues. This chain's CDR3 is CASSIGLSSYNEQFF. The CDR3 DNA reads TGTGCCAGTAGTATAGGACTCAGCTCCTACAATGAGCAGTTCTTC.

This clonotype was counted many times. The chain uses TRBV7-8 and TRBJ1-1; no reliable D call. The CDR3 is 15 amino acids. Germline V lookup: CDR1 SGHVS, CDR2 FQNEAQ. Trimming left V 1 base short and J 1 base short, with 10 bases between. CDR3 protein: CASSLVAGQNTEAFF. For the CDR3, the DNA is TGTGCCAGCAGCTTAGTGGCAGGCCAGAACACTGAAGCTTTCTTT.

The rearrangement uses TRBV5-8 and TRBJ2-5, with 13 bases lining up with TRBD2. The germline V gene encodes CDR1 SGHTS and CDR2 YDEGEE. CDR3 size: 19 residues. V dropped 3 bases and J dropped 4; count of bases not matched to a gene: 15. As DNA, the CDR3 is TGTGCCAGCAGCTCGTTGGTAGGACTAGCGGGAGAAGTTCGAGAGACCCAGTACTTC. Translating it yields CASSSLVGLAGEVRETQYF.

Points on this clonotype: Just one base apart from a much larger clone, this may be a read error. The V and J genes are TRBV12-3 or TRBV12-4 and TRBJ1-2; D is undetermined. The CDR3 is 14 residues long. CDR3 DNA sequence: TGTGCCAGCAGTTTCCGAGAATATATCTATGACTACACCTTC. Its protein product is CASSFREYIYDYTF.

This clonotype was seen at least ten times. The CDR3 region is CSVDTLGTSLFFPGYTF. The CDR3 DNA follows: TGCAGCGTCGACACCCTCGGGACGTCTTTGTTTTTTCCCGGCTACACCTTC. J is TRBJ1-2 and V is TRBV29-1; D may be TRBD1 (5 bases). The CDR3 runs 17 residues. CDR1 SQVTM and CDR2 ANQGSEA come from the germline V gene. The germline V and J ends were trimmed by 6 bases and 8 bases, with 31 bases remaining between them.

This clonotype has a count of ten or more. The chain combines TRBV12-3 or TRBV12-4 with TRBJ1-2; 8 bases are a match to TRBD1. V gave up 6 bases and J gave up 3 bases; unmatched junction bases: 3. CDR3 length: 13 amino acids. This CDR3 reads CASSLGQDYGYTF. The CDR3 bases are TGTGCCAGCAGCCTGGGACAGGACTATGGCTACACCTTC.

This clonotype was observed a handful of times. One base away lies a much larger clone, so this may be a sequencing read error. J is TRBJ1-1 and V is TRBV7-3; unclear D gene. This CDR3 is built from 13 residues. Germline CDR1 and CDR2: SGHTA and FQGTGA. The V end was cut by 4 bases, the J end by 0 bases, with 6 bases between. Here the CDR3 reads CASSSDMNTEAFF. In nucleotides, the CDR3 is TGTGCCAGCAGCTCCGACATGAACACTGAAGCTTTCTTT.

This clonotype was counted ten times or more. The V gene is TRBV20-1, the J gene TRBJ1-1; a weak D match, TRBD1 (6 bases). Per germline, CDR1 DFQATT and CDR2 SNEGSKA (reference sequence). CDR3 length: 12 amino acids. V lost 5 bases and J 12 bases, leaving 19 bases between the germline ends. The CDR3 protein is CSASSPGHLTFF. The DNA for the CDR3 is TGCAGTGCTTCAAGTCCGGGACACTTAACTTTCTTT.

In this sample, this clonotype turned up many times. V and J are TRBV29-1 and TRBJ2-7; 7 bases match TRBD2. With 0 bases clipped from V and 4 bases from J, the junction kept 9 bases outside the gene matches. Per germline, CDR1 SQVTM and CDR2 ANQGSEA. CDR3 size: 15 residues. CDR3 nucleotides: TGCAGCGTTGAAGATGAACGGGAGGCAGCTTACGAGCAGTACTTC. As protein: CSVEDEREAAYEQYF.